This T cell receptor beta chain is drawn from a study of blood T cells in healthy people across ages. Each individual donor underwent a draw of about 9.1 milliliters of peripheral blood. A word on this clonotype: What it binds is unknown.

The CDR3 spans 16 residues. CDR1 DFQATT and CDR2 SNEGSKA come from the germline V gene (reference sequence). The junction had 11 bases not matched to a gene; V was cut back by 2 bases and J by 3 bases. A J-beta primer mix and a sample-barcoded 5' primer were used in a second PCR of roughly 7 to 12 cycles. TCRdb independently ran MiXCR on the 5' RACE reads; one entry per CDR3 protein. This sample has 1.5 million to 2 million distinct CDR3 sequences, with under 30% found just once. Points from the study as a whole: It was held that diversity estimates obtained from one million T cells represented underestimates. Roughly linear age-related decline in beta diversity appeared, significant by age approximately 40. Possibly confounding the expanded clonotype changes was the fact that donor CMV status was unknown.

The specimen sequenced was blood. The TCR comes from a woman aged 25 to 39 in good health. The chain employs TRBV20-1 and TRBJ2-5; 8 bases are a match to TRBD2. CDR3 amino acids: CSARKVAGTTKETQYF. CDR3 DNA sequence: TGCAGTGCTAGAAAGGTAGCGGGGACCACTAAAGAGACCCAGTACTTC.